This TCR beta chain was documented in a study of T cells in localized non-small cell lung cancer. The CDR3 contains 13 residues. The V and J ends lost 3 bases and 5 bases, in that order; junction bases with no gene match: 4. Germline loops: CDR1 GTSNPN, CDR2 SVGIG (reference sequence). Study conclusions and caveats: The highest T cell clonality was in uninvolved adjacent lung, above tumor. Without multi-region sequencing, intratumor heterogeneity could not be excluded.

On this clone: What it binds is unknown.

Profiling relied on immunoSEQ multiplex PCR, and the TCRdb table lists in-frame clones only, not all of them. The table records 8,500 to 13,000 clones, 40% to 55% of them present only once. The source is a woman aged 35 to 75 with stage II squamous cell lung carcinoma. The starting material was lymph node tissue, obtained before any cancer treatment. The chain links TRBV30 to TRBJ2-1; 7 bases match TRBD2. The CDR3 loop is CAWSTGTNNEQFF. CDR3 DNA: TGTGCCTGGAGCACCGGGACTAACAATGAGCAGTTCTTC.